This record covers a single TCR beta chain. The entry originates in a study of beta chain features in type 1 diabetes. The V gene end was trimmed by 0 bases and the J gene end by 5 bases; junction bases not matched to a gene: 13. In germline, CDR1 is MGHRA, CDR2 YSYEKL. The CDR3 has 18 residues. What was sequenced were expressed TCRB transcripts, since all of the isolated RNA had been reverse transcribed. Method: immunoSEQ multiplex PCR; TCRdb's copy keeps in-frame clones and lacks some. This table has almost 250,000 clones, 14% appearing once. The receptor was derived from a woman between 40 and 55 years old in good health. The chain uses TRBV4-1 and TRBJ1-3, with 7 bases aligning to TRBD1. The sequencing sample was made of naive CD4+ T cells from blood. The CDR3 sequence is CASSQEDRLVDRRNTIYF. The CDR3 coding sequence is TGCGCCAGCAGCCAAGAAGACCGTTTAGTGGACAGGCGAAACACCATATATTTT.